These T cell receptor beta chains were read from a single sample in a study of cytomegalovirus exposure and HLA in healthy donors. The method was immunoSEQ multiplex PCR; TCRdb's version includes in-frame clones alone and lacks a portion of them. The sample contains some 90,000 clones, around 78% of which appear only once. Sequenced: PBMCs. The receptor source for this set is a man aged 25-45 years in good health and CMV-seronegative. Both conserved end residues are part of each CDR3. A D gene is named only where the DNA matches it firmly. Rows may omit the clone size; those that give it use once, few, many or a size class.

j_call: TRBJ1-1
clone_size: once
d_call: NA
v_call: TRBV7-9
cdr3_aa: CASSDTPEAFF
cdr3_nt: TGTGCCAGCAGCGATACACCAGAAGCTTTCTTT

j_call: TRBJ1-1
clone_size: few
d_call: NA
v_call: TRBV5-6
cdr3_aa: CASSHRQALSTEAFF
cdr3_nt: TGTGCCAGCAGCCACAGACAGGCTTTGAGCACTGAAGCTTTCTTT

j_call: TRBJ1-1
clone_size: NA
d_call: NA
v_call: TRBV6-1
cdr3_aa: CASSEILRGTEAFF
cdr3_nt: TGTGCCAGCAGTGAAATTTTACGCGGCACTGAAGCTTTCTTT

j_call: TRBJ2-3
clone_size: NA
d_call: NA
v_call: TRBV10-1
cdr3_aa: CASSETARTDTQYF
cdr3_nt: TGCGCCAGCAGTGAGACAGCCCGCACAGATACGCAGTATTTT

j_call: TRBJ1-2
clone_size: once
d_call: TRBD1
v_call: TRBV2
cdr3_aa: CASSEYGRGPDNYGYTF
cdr3_nt: TGTGCCAGCAGCGAGTATGGCAGGGGGCCAGACAACTATGGCTACACCTTC

j_call: TRBJ1-1
clone_size: NA
d_call: NA
v_call: TRBV7-2
cdr3_aa: CASSLVLGSARAPGTEAFF
cdr3_nt: TGTGCCAGCAGCTTGGTATTGGGATCTGCACGGGCCCCGGGGACTGAAGCTTTCTTT

j_call: TRBJ2-2
clone_size: NA
d_call: TRBD1
v_call: TRBV6-6
cdr3_aa: CASSGDRANTGELFF
cdr3_nt: TGTGCCAGCAGTGGGGACAGGGCCAACACCGGGGAGCTGTTTTTT

j_call: TRBJ1-3
clone_size: NA
d_call: NA
v_call: TRBV9
cdr3_aa: CACSVASGNSGNTIYF
cdr3_nt: TGTGCCTGCAGCGTAGCTTCGGGTAATTCTGGAAACACCATATATTTT

j_call: TRBJ2-5
clone_size: NA
d_call: NA
v_call: TRBV4-1
cdr3_aa: CASSHPGEETQYF
cdr3_nt: TGCGCCAGCAGTCATCCAGGGGAGGAGACCCAGTACTTC

j_call: TRBJ1-5
clone_size: NA
d_call: TRBD1
v_call: TRBV9
cdr3_aa: CASSGGTGLTGPQHF
cdr3_nt: TGTGCCAGCAGCGGGGGGACAGGGTTAACTGGGCCCCAGCATTTT

j_call: TRBJ1-1
clone_size: few
d_call: NA
v_call: TRBV6-6
cdr3_aa: CASSYGGRNTEAFF
cdr3_nt: TGTGCCAGCAGTTACGGGGGGAGGAACACTGAAGCTTTCTTT

j_call: TRBJ1-5
clone_size: NA
d_call: NA
v_call: TRBV7-2
cdr3_aa: CASSFTINQPQHF
cdr3_nt: TGTGCCAGCAGCTTTACAATCAATCAGCCCCAGCATTTT

j_call: TRBJ2-3
clone_size: NA
d_call: TRBD2
v_call: TRBV10-3
cdr3_aa: CATRGASGGHWDTQYF
cdr3_nt: TGTGCCACCCGGGGGGCTAGCGGGGGGCATTGGGATACGCAGTATTTT

j_call: TRBJ2-7
clone_size: once
d_call: NA
v_call: TRBV7-9
cdr3_aa: CASSPGTHSYEQYF
cdr3_nt: TGTGCCAGCAGCCCCGGGACTCACTCCTACGAGCAGTACTTC

j_call: TRBJ1-5
clone_size: NA
d_call: NA
v_call: TRBV7-3
cdr3_aa: CASSLDTPWVYSNQPQHF
cdr3_nt: TGTGCCAGCAGCTTAGACACCCCGTGGGTCTATAGCAATCAGCCCCAGCATTTT

j_call: TRBJ2-2
clone_size: NA
d_call: TRBD1
v_call: TRBV7-9
cdr3_aa: CATEIRDRGVGELFF
cdr3_nt: TGTGCCACCGAGATCCGGGACAGGGGAGTCGGGGAGCTGTTTTTT

j_call: TRBJ1-2
clone_size: NA
d_call: NA
v_call: TRBV27
cdr3_aa: CASSPGLGYTF
cdr3_nt: TGTGCCAGCAGCCCGGGATTGGGGTACACCTTC

j_call: TRBJ2-2
clone_size: once
d_call: TRBD2
v_call: TRBV11-2
cdr3_aa: CASSQISLAGNTGELFF
cdr3_nt: TGTGCCAGCAGCCAGATCTCACTAGCGGGGAACACCGGGGAGCTGTTTTTT

j_call: TRBJ1-1
clone_size: NA
d_call: TRBD1
v_call: TRBV19
cdr3_aa: CASRDRALNTEAFF
cdr3_nt: TGTGCCAGTAGAGACAGGGCTCTGAACACTGAAGCTTTCTTT

j_call: TRBJ2-3
clone_size: few
d_call: TRBD2
v_call: TRBV10-3
cdr3_aa: CAIRRGVDTDTQYF
cdr3_nt: TGTGCCATCAGGCGGGGGGTAGACACAGATACGCAGTATTTT

j_call: TRBJ2-6
clone_size: few
d_call: TRBD2
v_call: TRBV4-2
cdr3_aa: CASSPRTSWVSGANVLTF
cdr3_nt: TGTGCCAGCAGCCCGAGGACTAGCTGGGTTTCTGGGGCCAACGTCCTGACTTTC

j_call: TRBJ2-2
clone_size: NA
d_call: TRBD2
v_call: TRBV9
cdr3_aa: CASSARTSGGPNTGELFF
cdr3_nt: TGTGCCAGCAGCGCCCGGACTAGCGGGGGCCCGAACACCGGGGAGCTGTTTTTT

j_call: TRBJ1-3
clone_size: NA
d_call: NA
v_call: TRBV2
cdr3_aa: CASRPRDTIYF
cdr3_nt: TGTGCCAGCAGGCCCCGGGACACCATATATTTT

j_call: TRBJ1-4
clone_size: NA
d_call: NA
v_call: TRBV6-1
cdr3_aa: CASIQGSLGEKLFF
cdr3_nt: TGTGCCAGTATCCAGGGGAGTTTGGGTGAAAAACTGTTTTTT

j_call: TRBJ1-1
clone_size: few
d_call: TRBD1
v_call: TRBV7-9
cdr3_aa: CSSSFDRASEAFF
cdr3_nt: TGTTCCAGCAGCTTCGACAGGGCCTCTGAAGCTTTCTTT

j_call: TRBJ1-2
clone_size: NA
d_call: NA
v_call: TRBV27
cdr3_aa: CASGKQGAPLYGYTF
cdr3_nt: TGTGCCAGCGGGAAACAGGGAGCACCTCTATATGGCTACACTTTC

j_call: TRBJ1-4
clone_size: NA
d_call: NA
v_call: TRBV5-1
cdr3_aa: CASSLAGQGEKLFF
cdr3_nt: TGCGCCAGCAGCTTGGCCGGGCAGGGCGAAAAACTGTTTTTT

j_call: TRBJ1-2
clone_size: NA
d_call: NA
v_call: TRBV7-2
cdr3_aa: CASSHTGQTFMQGYTF
cdr3_nt: TGTGCCAGCAGCCACACAGGACAGACATTTATGCAGGGCTACACCTTC

j_call: TRBJ2-7
clone_size: NA
d_call: TRBD1
v_call: TRBV27
cdr3_aa: CASSFEAGGSYEQYF
cdr3_nt: TGTGCCAGCAGTTTTGAGGCAGGGGGCAGCTACGAGCAGTACTTC

j_call: TRBJ1-1
clone_size: NA
d_call: NA
v_call: TRBV9
cdr3_aa: CASSVARKNTEAFF
cdr3_nt: TGTGCCAGCAGCGTAGCTAGAAAGAACACTGAAGCTTTCTTT

j_call: TRBJ1-1
clone_size: NA
d_call: TRBD1
v_call: TRBV6-5
cdr3_aa: CASSEGGLNTEAFF
cdr3_nt: TGTGCCAGCAGTGAAGGGGGCTTGAACACTGAAGCTTTCTTT

j_call: TRBJ1-5
clone_size: few
d_call: NA
v_call: TRBV4-1
cdr3_aa: CASSQLSGGNQPQHF
cdr3_nt: TGCGCCAGCAGCCAGCTTTCTGGAGGCAATCAGCCCCAGCATTTT

j_call: TRBJ2-2
clone_size: NA
d_call: TRBD1
v_call: TRBV27
cdr3_aa: CASSSAIRGLDTGELFF
cdr3_nt: TGTGCCAGCAGTTCCGCAATCAGGGGGCTCGACACCGGGGAGCTGTTTTTT

j_call: TRBJ2-1
clone_size: NA
d_call: NA
v_call: TRBV6-4
cdr3_aa: CASSDSNENEQFF
cdr3_nt: TGTGCCAGCAGTGACTCGAACGAGAATGAGCAGTTCTTC

j_call: TRBJ2-7
clone_size: NA
d_call: TRBD1
v_call: TRBV5-1
cdr3_aa: CASSLLGQPSYEQYF
cdr3_nt: TGCGCCAGCAGCTTGTTGGGACAGCCTTCCTACGAGCAGTACTTC

j_call: TRBJ2-1
clone_size: few
d_call: NA
v_call: TRBV5-1
cdr3_aa: CASSLAVVNEQFF
cdr3_nt: TGCGCCAGCAGCTTGGCGGTTGTAAATGAGCAGTTCTTC

j_call: TRBJ1-1
clone_size: NA
d_call: TRBD1
v_call: TRBV5-1
cdr3_aa: CASSLSGGRTEAFF
cdr3_nt: TGCGCCAGCAGCTTGTCAGGGGGCCGCACTGAAGCTTTCTTT

j_call: TRBJ1-1
clone_size: NA
d_call: NA
v_call: TRBV4-3
cdr3_aa: CASSYRGGMNTEAFF
cdr3_nt: TGCGCCAGCAGCTACCGGGGGGGGATGAACACTGAAGCTTTCTTT

j_call: TRBJ1-2
clone_size: NA
d_call: TRBD1
v_call: TRBV19
cdr3_aa: CASSTGTDSYGYTF
cdr3_nt: TGTGCCAGTAGTACCGGGACAGATTCCTATGGCTACACCTTC

j_call: TRBJ2-1
clone_size: once
d_call: TRBD2
v_call: TRBV2
cdr3_aa: CASSETASGINNEQFF
cdr3_nt: TGTGCCAGCAGTGAAACGGCTAGCGGGATCAACAATGAGCAGTTCTTC

j_call: TRBJ2-3
clone_size: NA
d_call: NA
v_call: TRBV18
cdr3_aa: CASSPPTGGGGDTQYF
cdr3_nt: TGTGCCAGCTCACCTCCAACGGGAGGAGGGGGAGATACGCAGTATTTT

j_call: TRBJ1-5
clone_size: few
d_call: TRBD1
v_call: TRBV5-6
cdr3_aa: CASSFPPGGNRGNQPQHF
cdr3_nt: TGTGCCAGCAGCTTTCCACCGGGGGGGAACAGGGGAAACCAGCCCCAGCATTTT

j_call: TRBJ2-2
clone_size: NA
d_call: NA
v_call: TRBV7-3
cdr3_aa: CASSSRQTTGELFF
cdr3_nt: TGTGCCAGCAGCTCGAGACAGACCACCGGGGAGCTGTTTTTT

j_call: TRBJ2-5
clone_size: NA
d_call: NA
v_call: TRBV5-1
cdr3_aa: CASSLGGGETQYF
cdr3_nt: TGCGCCAGCAGCTTGGGAGGCGGGGAAACCCAGTACTTC

j_call: TRBJ1-1
clone_size: many
d_call: NA
v_call: TRBV29-1
cdr3_aa: CSARLSNTEAFF
cdr3_nt: TGCAGCGCCCGACTGTCGAACACTGAAGCTTTCTTT

j_call: TRBJ2-1
clone_size: few
d_call: TRBD1
v_call: TRBV6-5
cdr3_aa: CASSYGTGGYEQFF
cdr3_nt: TGTGCCAGCAGTTACGGGACAGGGGGCTATGAGCAGTTCTTC

j_call: TRBJ1-1
clone_size: NA
d_call: NA
v_call: TRBV2
cdr3_aa: CASSPRGGRNTEAFF
cdr3_nt: TGTGCCAGCAGCCCCCGCGGGGGCCGGAACACTGAAGCTTTCTTT

j_call: TRBJ2-3
clone_size: NA
d_call: TRBD2
v_call: TRBV7-9
cdr3_aa: CSSSLAGLAEKSDTQYF
cdr3_nt: TGTTCCAGCAGCTTAGCCGGACTAGCGGAGAAGTCAGATACGCAGTATTTT

j_call: TRBJ1-2
clone_size: NA
d_call: NA
v_call: TRBV6-4
cdr3_aa: CASSDSGIGYTF
cdr3_nt: TGTGCCAGCAGTGACTCGGGCATTGGCTACACCTTC

j_call: TRBJ2-7
clone_size: NA
d_call: TRBD2
v_call: TRBV10-3
cdr3_aa: CAIMGGVDEQYF
cdr3_nt: TGTGCCATCATGGGAGGGGTGGACGAGCAGTACTTC

j_call: TRBJ2-2
clone_size: NA
d_call: TRBD2
v_call: TRBV9
cdr3_aa: CASSSGLVSLAGELFF
cdr3_nt: TGTGCCAGCAGCAGCGGACTAGTAAGTTTAGCCGGGGAGCTGTTTTTT